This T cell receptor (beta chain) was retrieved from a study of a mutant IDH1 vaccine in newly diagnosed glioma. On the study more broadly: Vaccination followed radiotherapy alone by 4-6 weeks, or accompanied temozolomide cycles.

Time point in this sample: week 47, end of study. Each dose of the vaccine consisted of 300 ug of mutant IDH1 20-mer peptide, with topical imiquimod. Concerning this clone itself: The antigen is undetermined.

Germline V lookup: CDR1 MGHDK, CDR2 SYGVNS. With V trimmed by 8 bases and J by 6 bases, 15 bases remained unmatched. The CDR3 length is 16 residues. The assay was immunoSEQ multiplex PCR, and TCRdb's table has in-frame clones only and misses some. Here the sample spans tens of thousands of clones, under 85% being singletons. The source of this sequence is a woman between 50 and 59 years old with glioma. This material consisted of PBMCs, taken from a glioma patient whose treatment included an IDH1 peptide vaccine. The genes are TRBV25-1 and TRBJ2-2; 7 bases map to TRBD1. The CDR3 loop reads CASYADRRGCAGELFF. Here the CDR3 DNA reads TGTGCCAGCTATGCCGATCGCAGGGGGTGTGCCGGGGAGCTGTTTTTT. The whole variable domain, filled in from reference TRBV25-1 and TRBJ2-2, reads EADIYQTPRYLVIGTGKKITLECSQTMGHDKMYWYQQDPGMELHLIHYSYGVNSTEKGDLSSESTVSRIRTEHFPLTLESARPSHTSQYLCASYADRRGCAGELFFGEGSRLTVL.